This T cell receptor (beta chain) comes out of a study of STAT5B mutations in CD4+ large granular lymphocyte leukemia. Germline CDR1 reads SGHVS; CDR2 reads FNYEAQ. V lost 6 bases to trimming and J lost 8 bases; unmatched junction nucleotides: 13. The CDR3 spans 15 residues. The method was immunoSEQ multiplex PCR; TCRdb's version includes in-frame clones alone and lacks a portion of them. Altogether about 24,000 clones are present, about 79% being singletons, with the ten largest covering roughly 0.4%. The sequencing input was CD4+ T cells from blood buffy coats. The chain couples TRBV7-6 to TRBJ2-1; 7 bases match TRBD2. This receptor was obtained from a human donor in good health. CDR3 sequence reads: CASSLLAVRGHEQFF. The CDR3 DNA sequence: TGTGCCAGCAGTCTTCTAGCGGTTAGGGGTCATGAGCAGTTCTTC.